These 26 T cell receptor beta chains originate from one sample sequenced in a study of T cells expressing NK-cell markers. TCRdb reprocessed the 5' RACE reads, with one entry per CDR3 protein and no DNA. There are about 150,000 distinct CDR3 sequences in the sample, with 30% to 45% held by the top ten. Material: blood T cells: a sorted CD56 or NKG2C T cell subset, CD4+ or CD8+ T cells, or bulk PBMC T cells (not recorded which). The receptors here all came from a woman aged 45-65 years in good health.

This sequence joins TRBV4-1 and TRBJ2-7; TCRdb gives TRBD2 as the D gene, but with no DNA this cannot be confirmed. The CDR3 covers 16 residues. CDR1 is MGHRA, CDR2 YSYEKL, per germline. The CDR3 sequence: CASSQEPTSGSYEQYF.

The rearrangement uses TRBV20-1 and TRBJ2-2. Looked up from germline, CDR1 is DFQATT and CDR2 is SNEGSKA (reference sequence). There are 16 residues in the CDR3. The CDR3 loop is CSARDRLGRDTGELFF.

V is TRBV3-1 and J is TRBJ2-7; TCRdb reports TRBD2, a call that lacks DNA to check it against. Per the germline V gene, CDR1 is LGHDT and CDR2 is YNNKEL (reference sequence). There are 15 residues in the CDR3. The chain's CDR3 is CASSQGLSSSYEQYF.

CDR3 sequence: CASSPLPTDPSTDTQYF. The chain joins TRBV11-2 to TRBJ2-3; TCRdb indicates TRBD1, and absent DNA this call remains unverified. This CDR3 has 17 amino acids. The germline V gene encodes CDR1 SGHAT and CDR2 FQNNGV.

V gene TRBV27 combines with J gene TRBJ2-7; TCRdb reports TRBD1, a call that lacks DNA to check it against. The length of the CDR3 is 15 residues. In germline, CDR1 is MNHEY, CDR2 SMNVEV (reference sequence). CDR3 region: CASSTDSPTYYEQYF.

The V gene is TRBV5-6, the J gene TRBJ2-7; as DNA is missing, the TRBD2 call by TCRdb cannot be tested. The V gene's germline CDR1 is SGHDT and CDR2 YYEEEE. CDR3 length: 11 residues. The CDR3 is CASSRGGEQYF.

The J gene is TRBJ2-7, the V gene TRBV20-1. Per the germline V gene, CDR1 is DFQATT and CDR2 is SNEGSKA (reference sequence). CDR3 length: 16 residues. This CDR3 reads CSARGHSSGISWEQYF.

The rearrangement joins TRBV3-1 to TRBJ2-7; lacking DNA, the TRBD1 call made by TCRdb goes unchecked. Germline lookup yields CDR1 LGHDT and CDR2 YNNKEL (reference sequence). The CDR3 extends over 15 amino acids. The CDR3 region is CASSQGTGKNYEQYF.

The V call is TRBV29-1, the J call TRBJ1-1; the TCRdb call, TRBD1, lacks DNA for checking. The CDR3 has 11 amino acids. Germline values: CDR1 SQVTM, CDR2 ANQGSEA. CDR3 amino acids: CSVDDRESAFF.

The genes are TRBV5-1 and TRBJ2-2. The CDR3 sequence is 15 residues long. Germline CDR1 is SGHRS and CDR2 is YFSETQ. CDR3 amino acids: CASSLGAGNTGELFF.

V usage is TRBV20-1 and J usage is TRBJ2-5. This CDR3 has 13 residues. The germline CDR1 and CDR2 sequences are DFQATT and SNEGSKA (reference sequence). CDR3 region: CSARRGNQETQYF.

The chain is built from TRBV20-1 and TRBJ2-3; the D call from TCRdb, TRBD2, cannot be confirmed without DNA. Looked up from germline, CDR1 is DFQATT and CDR2 is SNEGSKA (reference sequence). The CDR3 has 17 residues. The chain's CDR3 is CSAPGPLAGGPTDTQYF.

The chain uses TRBV20-1 and TRBJ2-7; no DNA is available, so the TRBD2 call from TCRdb remains unchecked. Germline CDR1 DFQATT, CDR2 SNEGSKA (reference sequence). The CDR3 spans 13 residues. The CDR3 protein is CSAKGLSNVEQYF.

The J gene is TRBJ1-2, the V gene TRBV20-1; with no DNA, the TCRdb D assignment of TRBD1 cannot be verified. In germline, CDR1 is DFQATT, CDR2 SNEGSKA (reference sequence). The CDR3 loop spans 16 amino acids. CDR3: CSARALDLSGGGGYTF.

The chain employs TRBV20-1 and TRBJ1-5. In germline, CDR1 is DFQATT, CDR2 SNEGSKA (reference sequence). This CDR3 is built from 15 residues. Here the CDR3 reads CSARDLGYSNQPQHF.

This rearrangement joins TRBV12-3 or TRBV12-4 to TRBJ2-5. The CDR3 is 14 residues long. CDR3 region: CASRILGSQETQYF.

The rearrangement uses TRBV20-1 and TRBJ2-7; the D gene TCRdb calls, TRBD2, cannot be checked with no DNA. This CDR3 has 14 amino acids. Germline lookup yields CDR1 DFQATT and CDR2 SNEGSKA (reference sequence). This CDR3 reads CSATEPGLSYEQYF.

J is TRBJ2-5 and V is TRBV20-1. The CDR3 loop spans 16 amino acids. Germline V lookup: CDR1 DFQATT, CDR2 SNEGSKA (reference sequence). CDR3: CSARDGSRSRRETQYF.

This chain joins TRBV12-3 or TRBV12-4 and TRBJ1-1. The CDR3 length is 15 residues. The CDR3 region is CASSLVGGTNTEAFF.

The chain combines TRBV7-9 with TRBJ2-1. Germline CDR1 and CDR2: SEHNR and FQNEAQ (reference sequence). The CDR3 totals 15 residues. CDR3 sequence: CASSPTGRAFNEQFF.

This sequence joins TRBV5-1 and TRBJ1-4; TCRdb picks TRBD1, but there is no DNA to check that call. This CDR3 region has 19 residues. Looked up from germline, CDR1 is SGHRS and CDR2 is YFSETQ. The CDR3 sequence is CASSLEWTNAAQPNEKLFF.

The J gene is TRBJ2-5, the V gene TRBV10-3; TCRdb proposes TRBD2, but this gene call is untestable without DNA. Germline V gene sequence: CDR1 ENHRY, CDR2 SYGVKD. The CDR3 sequence is 17 residues long. CDR3 in amino acids: CAISGQAGGQEILTQYF.

The V call is TRBV12-3 or TRBV12-4, the J call TRBJ2-1; TCRdb's assignment of TRBD2 cannot be checked, as there is no DNA. The CDR3 sequence is 13 residues long. The CDR3 here is CASLEAGVDEQFF.

CDR3 residues: CASSDWGNEQFF. The rearrangement links TRBV11-3 to TRBJ2-1; TCRdb's D call, TRBD1, is unchecked because there is no DNA. The CDR3 contains 12 residues. CDR1 is SGHNT, CDR2 YENEEA, per germline.

This sequence joins TRBV6-1 and TRBJ1-3; without DNA, the TCRdb call of TRBD1 cannot be checked. Germline V gives CDR1 MNHNS, CDR2 SASEGT. The CDR3 contains 15 residues. CDR3 sequence reads: CASVPDRNSGNTIYF.

This chain links TRBV9 with TRBJ1-1; TCRdb selects TRBD1, and the lack of DNA leaves this call unchecked. Germline V gene lookup returns CDR1 SGDLS and CDR2 YYNGEE. This CDR3 spans 14 amino acids. This CDR3 is CASGGDWASTEAFF. The full variable domain, rest sourced from reference TRBV9 and TRBJ1-1, is DSGVTQTPKHLITATGQRVTLRCSPRSGDLSVYWYQQSLDQGLQFLIQYYNGEERAKGNILERFSAQQFPDLHSELNLSSLELGDSALYFCASGGDWASTEAFFGQGTRLTVV.